These T cell receptor beta chains were read from a single sample in a study of CD8 T cells in ankylosing spondylitis. TCRdb re-analysed the 5' RACE reads in MiXCR, keeping a single row per CDR3 protein. Of around 430,000 distinct CDR3 sequences in the sample, 17% were seen once. Sequencing used blood, either unsorted or a sorted T cell fraction (not recorded which). All receptors come from a male donor with ankylosing spondylitis. Both conserved end residues are part of each CDR3.

v_gene: TRBV7-2
j_gene: TRBJ2-7
CDR3aa: CASSQLAGDRYEQYF

v_gene: TRBV12-3/TRBV12-4
j_gene: TRBJ1-1
CDR3aa: CASSPTTYWNEAFF

v_gene: TRBV7-2
j_gene: TRBJ1-2
CDR3aa: CASSIKTGTGFGYTF

v_gene: TRBV15
j_gene: TRBJ1-6
CDR3aa: CATSRGRGNSPLHF

v_gene: TRBV10-3
j_gene: TRBJ1-1
CDR3aa: CAISELEGRIAEAFF

v_gene: TRBV15
j_gene: TRBJ2-5
CDR3aa: CATSIEETQYF

v_gene: TRBV20-1
j_gene: TRBJ2-1
CDR3aa: CSARDILRGGTYNEQFF

v_gene: TRBV11-2
j_gene: TRBJ2-1
CDR3aa: CASSPGLAGANEQFF

v_gene: TRBV20-1
j_gene: TRBJ2-1
CDR3aa: CSARDSSHAQEEQFF

v_gene: TRBV6-1
j_gene: TRBJ1-1
CDR3aa: CASSEARLKGAPEAFF

v_gene: TRBV12-3/TRBV12-4
j_gene: TRBJ2-1
CDR3aa: CASSKREGHNEQFF

v_gene: TRBV30
j_gene: TRBJ2-1
CDR3aa: CAWRRQVEGQFF

v_gene: TRBV18
j_gene: TRBJ2-1
CDR3aa: CASSPLRDNEQFF

v_gene: TRBV7-2
j_gene: TRBJ2-2
CDR3aa: CASAAGGSGELFF

v_gene: TRBV12-3/TRBV12-4
j_gene: TRBJ1-6
CDR3aa: CASSSDRGYNSPLHF

v_gene: TRBV7-2
j_gene: TRBJ2-1
CDR3aa: CASSLGQGPSEQFF

v_gene: TRBV20-1
j_gene: TRBJ1-4
CDR3aa: CSLDPGQVNRKLFF

v_gene: TRBV6-5
j_gene: TRBJ2-1
CDR3aa: CASSRLNEQFF

v_gene: TRBV6-1
j_gene: TRBJ2-1
CDR3aa: CASSARRGSYEQFF

v_gene: TRBV5-1
j_gene: TRBJ2-1
CDR3aa: CASSQQHNEQFF

v_gene: TRBV2
j_gene: TRBJ2-5
CDR3aa: CASRSRRGGEETQYF

v_gene: TRBV29-1
j_gene: TRBJ2-5
CDR3aa: CSVGGGRDQETQYF

v_gene: TRBV12-3/TRBV12-4
j_gene: TRBJ2-3
CDR3aa: CASKSGDTQYF

v_gene: TRBV6-2/TRBV6-3
j_gene: TRBJ2-6
CDR3aa: CASSYSIPGSRANVLTF

v_gene: TRBV18
j_gene: TRBJ1-5
CDR3aa: CASSPSGGSQPQHF

v_gene: TRBV2
j_gene: TRBJ2-1
CDR3aa: CASSARTSGRDEQFF

v_gene: TRBV6-2/TRBV6-3
j_gene: TRBJ1-5
CDR3aa: CASSYFQINQPQHF

v_gene: TRBV20-1
j_gene: TRBJ1-1
CDR3aa: CSAPGQGDTEAFF

v_gene: TRBV2
j_gene: TRBJ2-7
CDR3aa: CASRETGLGQYF

v_gene: TRBV20-1
j_gene: TRBJ1-6
CDR3aa: CSVAPGGSYNSPLHF

v_gene: TRBV20-1
j_gene: TRBJ2-3
CDR3aa: CSAAGGPVTHTQYF

v_gene: TRBV7-2
j_gene: TRBJ2-7
CDR3aa: CASSLAASSHEQYF

v_gene: TRBV6-1
j_gene: TRBJ2-1
CDR3aa: CASSKGRKDYNEQFF

v_gene: TRBV12-3/TRBV12-4
j_gene: TRBJ1-5
CDR3aa: CASSLFGQHQPQHF

v_gene: TRBV7-9
j_gene: TRBJ2-7
CDR3aa: CASSLGGSGRRGEQYF

v_gene: TRBV6-2/TRBV6-3
j_gene: TRBJ2-7
CDR3aa: CASSRTTPGQGAREQYF

v_gene: TRBV7-2
j_gene: TRBJ1-4
CDR3aa: CASSLLGGTALNEKLFF

v_gene: TRBV10-3
j_gene: TRBJ2-1
CDR3aa: CATRTSGDGNEQFF

v_gene: TRBV20-1
j_gene: TRBJ2-5
CDR3aa: CSAGERGKVETQYF

v_gene: TRBV5-6
j_gene: TRBJ1-6
CDR3aa: CASSQGHANSPLHF

v_gene: TRBV28
j_gene: TRBJ2-1
CDR3aa: CASSRDGTSYNEQFF

v_gene: TRBV6-5
j_gene: TRBJ2-2
CDR3aa: CASSYSATSRDTGELFF

v_gene: TRBV5-1
j_gene: TRBJ2-1
CDR3aa: CASSLGGNTYNEQFF

v_gene: TRBV12-3/TRBV12-4
j_gene: TRBJ1-6
CDR3aa: CASTKWENNSPLHF

v_gene: TRBV9
j_gene: TRBJ1-2
CDR3aa: CASSVGLSAGVGTGYGYTF

v_gene: TRBV10-1
j_gene: TRBJ2-5
CDR3aa: CASGPGGVEETQYF

v_gene: TRBV30
j_gene: TRBJ1-2
CDR3aa: CAWDEGAGYGYTF

v_gene: TRBV9
j_gene: TRBJ1-1
CDR3aa: CASSSRIGTEAFF

v_gene: TRBV5-1
j_gene: TRBJ2-1
CDR3aa: CASNKGSGGGGPNNEQFF

v_gene: TRBV11-1
j_gene: TRBJ2-3
CDR3aa: CASSSGPLARSTDTQYF

v_gene: TRBV3-1
j_gene: TRBJ1-1
CDR3aa: CASSQGGLGAEAFF

v_gene: TRBV7-3
j_gene: TRBJ1-1
CDR3aa: CASSLSRDSEVFF

v_gene: TRBV20-1
j_gene: TRBJ2-3
CDR3aa: CSAWTDSRPDTQYF

v_gene: TRBV5-1
j_gene: TRBJ2-1
CDR3aa: CASSGGTFNEQFF